Below, one T cell receptor (beta chain) is given with its context. The antigen remains undetermined. The source of the sample is a study of CD8+ T cells in alopecia areata. Overall study context: Tofacitinib administration persisted for 6 to 18 months, succeeded by 6 months off drug. Findings and limits, study-wide: More clonal than normal scalp was lesional scalp, particularly alopecia totalis/universalis. Sequencing of scalp samples also includes resident alphabeta T cells from normal skin.

Treatment noted: oral pan-JAK inhibitor, 5-10 mg twice daily. Sorted out of PBMCs were CD4+ T cells and CD8+ T cells. The CDR3 is 15 amino acids. Trimming removed 4 bases at V and 6 bases at J, with 19 bases between. Germline-derived CDR1 and CDR2 are SGHRS and YFSETQ. RNA was extracted and reverse transcribed into cDNA as the sequencing template. TCRdb keeps only in-frame clones here, not all; method: immunoSEQ multiplex PCR. The sample carries around 270,000 clones, roughly 60% recorded once. The sequencing used CD4+ T cells sorted from blood, collected at week 24, from a patient treated with tofacitinib. The chain uses TRBV5-1 and TRBJ1-1; the D is unclear. The TCR sequence derives from a human donor with alopecia areata. CDR3 in DNA: TGCGCCAGCAGCCTGGATATCGTATTAAACCCTGAAGCTTTCTTT. It is translated as CASSLDIVLNPEAFF.